The 6 T cell receptor beta chains reported below all come from one sample, sequenced in a study of tumor-infiltrating lymphocytes in primary liver carcinoma. Germline DNA was also extracted, and blood RNA derived from unsorted whole blood. Synthesis of TCR beta cDNA was carried out from 450 to 650 ng total RNA with a constant-region primer. Researchers made the TCR beta libraries by running three nested multiplex PCR rounds with slightly modified ARM-PCR. Investigators reported that the first two PCR rounds, at about 9 cycles each, used TRBV1-TRBV30 forward primers with a C-beta reverse primer. TCRdb itself ran the multiplex PCR reads through MiXCR, one entry per CDR3 protein. The sample lists nearly 200,000 distinct CDR3 sequences; 65% were seen once. The source material was peripheral blood. These receptors were taken from a woman aged 55-70 years with primary liver carcinoma and hepatitis B virus infection.

This clonotype showed up many times. The chain is built from TRBV5-1 and TRBJ1-4, with D unclear. V was pared by 4 bases and J by 5 bases, with 9 bases between. This CDR3 contains 13 residues. Germline lookup yields CDR1 SGHRS and CDR2 YFSETQ. CDR3 sequence: CASSPGANEKLFF. The CDR3 nucleotides are TGCGCCAGCAGCCCGGGAGCGAATGAAAAACTGTTTTTT.

This clonotype was picked up many times. The rearrangement uses TRBV7-8 and TRBJ1-1, with D possibly being TRBD1 (5 bases). The CDR3 is made up of 13 amino acids. V was shortened by 3 bases and J by 5 bases, with 10 bases between the two germline ends. Per the germline V gene, CDR1 is SGHVS and CDR2 is FQNEAQ. CDR3 DNA sequence: TGTGCCAGCAGCTTTAAGGGGTTGACTGAAGCTTTCTTT. As protein: CASSFKGLTEAFF.

About this clonotype itself: The junction departs from germline at one end; a sequencing error may be responsible. The chain links TRBV5-8 to TRBJ2-7, with a tentative D call TRBD2 (5 bases). This CDR3 spans 15 amino acids. Germline lookup yields CDR1 SGHTS and CDR2 YDEGEE. The CDR3 protein is CVSSLEAVHSYEQYF. CDR3 DNA: TGTGTCAGCAGCTTGGAGGCAGTCCACTCCTACGAGCAGTACTTC.

V is TRBV29-1 and J is TRBJ1-2, with 9 positions matching TRBD1. Germline V gene data show CDR1 as SQVTM and CDR2 as ANQGSEA. This CDR3 has 19 amino acids. Trimming cost V 4 bases and J 6 bases; bases outside gene matches: 24. The CDR3 sequence: CSVGGGLPGQGKTSDGYTF. In nucleotides, the CDR3 is TGCAGCGTTGGGGGGGGGTTACCGGGACAGGGCAAAACTAGCGATGGCTACACCTTC.

As concerns this clonotype: One junction end disagrees with the germline gene, perhaps due to a read error. The V call is TRBV4-1, the J call TRBJ1-2; D gene ambiguous. CDR3 length equals 12 residues. Germline CDR1 and CDR2: MGHRA and YSYEKL. The CDR3 DNA is TGCGCCAGCAGCCAAGAATGTGGTGGCTGCACCTTC. Translation gives CASSQECGGCTF.

This clonotype occurred a few times. V usage is TRBV5-1 and J usage is TRBJ2-7, with 9 bases lining up with TRBD1. The V and J ends lost 4 bases and 4 bases, in that order; junction bases with no gene match: 9. The CDR3 runs to 15 residues. Germline V gives CDR1 SGHRS, CDR2 YFSETQ. The CDR3 DNA reads as TGCGCCAGCAGCAACGGGACAGGGCATCAGTACGAGCAGTACTTC. Translating it yields CASSNGTGHQYEQYF.